This TCR beta chain is from a study of a mutant IDH1 vaccine in newly diagnosed glioma. Turning to the study itself: Eight vaccinations were given in weeks 1, 3, 5, 7, 11, 15, 19 and 23. Of the patients given treatment, 62.5% were male and roughly 38% were female, and a mean age of roughly 40 years was recorded. The study, taken as a whole, reports: Patients showed vaccine-induced immune responses at a rate of roughly 94%. Top-clonotype changes in peripheral T cells seemed unrelated to pseudoprogression.

This clone appeared a single time. Its antigen is undetermined. The sample's time point: week 5, during vaccination. With topical imiquimod, each dose of the vaccine consisted of 300 ug of mutant IDH1 20-mer peptide. Sequenced by immunoSEQ multiplex PCR; TCRdb stores in-frame clones only, minus some. The sample holds about 38,000 clones; about 84% are singletons and the top ten take roughly 5.5%. The receptor's source is a middle-aged man with glioma. The input for sequencing was PBMCs, taken from a glioma patient whose treatment included an IDH1 peptide vaccine.

CDR3 in DNA: TGCAGTGCTAGAGTGCGAGGCGAGCAGTACTTC. Translating it yields CSARVRGEQYF. This chain uses TRBV20-1 with TRBJ2-7; D call uncertain. The germline V gene has CDR1 DFQATT and CDR2 SNEGSKA (reference sequence). The germline V and J ends were trimmed by 1 base and 6 bases, with 7 bases remaining between them. The CDR3 covers 11 residues.